Detailed here is one TCR beta chain. As yet, its antigen is unknown. The data were obtained in a study of T cell responses to AZD1222 COVID-19 vaccine. Overall study context: Some second doses came at about 4 weeks and others at about 12 weeks; these were pooled.

From germline, CDR1 is SGHDT and CDR2 YYEEEE. V shed 1 base, J shed 3 bases, and the junction held 6 bases outside the gene matches. The CDR3 is 16 amino acids. Study-wide points: Just five or six AZD1222 recipients were seropositive at baseline. Scientists sampled the repertoires only once the peak T cell response had passed. At 160-218 and 743-854, vaccine-associated CD4 TCRs were dominant, and they spanned spike.

Some clones are missing from TCRdb's copy, which holds only in-frame ones; the method was immunoSEQ multiplex PCR. The data show about 150,000 clones, with 75% to 95% seen just once and under 1.5% held by the top ten. Sample: peripheral blood, taken on day 0 of AZD1222 vaccination. This TCR came from an adult in good health. V and J are TRBV5-6 and TRBJ1-5, with 8 bases aligning to TRBD1. The chain's CDR3 is CASSLQTGEFNQPQHF. The CDR3, as DNA: TGTGCCAGCAGCTTGCAGACAGGGGAGTTCAATCAGCCCCAGCATTTT.